This TCR beta chain was sequenced during a study of T cells in Graves' hyperthyroidism and ophthalmopathy. Points from the study as a whole: Also found in blood were most expanded thyroid clonotypes above 0.001.

Trimming took 7 bases from V and 0 from J; bases not matched to a gene: 4. The CDR3 is 14 amino acids. Germline assignment: CDR1 LNHDA and CDR2 SQIVND (reference sequence). TCR beta CDR3 region amplification was performed from RNA transcripts. TCR CDR3 regions were first amplified by RT-PCR with HTBI primers. TCRdb reprocessed the multiplex PCR reads with MiXCR, giving one entry per CDR3 protein. The sample lists fewer than 750,000 distinct CDR3 sequences, 35% to 55% occurring once. It was considered stable Graves' hyperthyroidism when ophthalmopathy did not progress within 18 months. Patients were aged 18 to 65, had disease duration under 2 months, and had newly diagnosed hyperthyroidism. Only a few counts were recorded for this clonotype. Its antigen is as yet unknown.

The chain has TRBV19 and TRBJ2-3, with 7 bases matching TRBD1. This sequence was found in a woman aged 18-35 years with Graves' hyperthyroidism. Input material: peripheral blood or thyroid tissue (not recorded which). The chain's CDR3 is CASTPTGSTDTQYF. CDR3 DNA sequence: TGTGCCAGTACCCCGACAGGGAGCACAGATACGCAGTATTTT. Together with reference TRBV19 and TRBJ2-3, the CDR3 gives the full variable domain: DGGITQSPKYLFRKEGQNVTLSCEQNLNHDAMYWYRQDPGQGLRLIYYSQIVNDFQKGDIAEGYSVSREKKESFPLTVTSAQKNPTAFYLCASTPTGSTDTQYFGPGTRLTVL.